This entry features one T cell receptor beta chain sequence. This clonotype has a count of ten or more. What antigen it recognizes has not been identified. Base qualities are not provided; no much larger clone lies one nucleotide away. The Immunoverse kit was used to build TCR libraries from roughly 370 ng RNA, with molecular barcoded adaptors covering alpha/delta and beta/gamma chains. TCR library preparation used the same RNA that went into transcriptome sequencing. An Illumina HiSeq 4000 with 2 x 150 cycles was used to sequence the TCR libraries. In the paper's pipeline: TCR reads were aligned to human V, D, J and C references and assembled into CDR3 clonotypes with MiXCR, including quality filtering and error correction. Clonotype counts and gene usage diversity were analyzed with the tcR package in R. Raw mapping reads were checked after the RNA-seq reads had been mapped by STAR aligner version 2.5.3a onto the human GRCh37 genome. To test how sequencing depth affects detected clonotypes, IR-seq fastq files were randomly downsampled with Seqtk 1.3. In TCRdb, the public reads were trimmed at Q25 with fastp and aligned with MiXCR, with productive beta chains retained. When rows share a CDR3 protein, they turn into one entry using the most common DNA and genes. TCRdb's processing, not the authors' own work, is the source of the V and J calls. This sample gives 46,000 or so distinct CDR3 sequences in total; around 19% of them show up just once. 15% of the sample is held by the ten biggest clonotypes.

This sample was included in a study of read filtering for tumor transcriptome and immune sequencing (dated by TCRdb to the early 2020s). The study in broad terms: Of the patients in the cohort, about 17 were male and fewer than 15 were female, and their mean age was about 72 years, with a range of about 40 to 85. After DNase treatment, whole-transcriptome libraries were prepared with the TruSeq RNA Access Library Prep Kit. One main goal was a read-filtering strategy for immune repertoire data, in particular deciding whether clonotypes backed by only one read should be removed. By revised international staging, roughly 8 patients were R-ISS I, 16 were R-ISS II and roughly seven were R-ISS III. Using the same bone marrow samples, the study compared TCR repertoires obtained by targeted immune repertoire sequencing with those obtained by bulk whole-transcriptome sequencing. TCR-region mapped reads per sample ranged from about 3.5 to 11 million with IR-seq versus only 85 to 1273 with RNA-seq.

CDR1 SQVTM and CDR2 ANQGSEA are derived from the germline V gene. The CDR3 has 13 amino acids, counting the end cysteine and phenylalanine. The DNA shown is the 39-base CDR3, in frame from base 1. V and J lose 7 bases and 2 bases, and a span of 15 bases separates them. Results the study describes overall, beyond this receptor: Rather than purified T cells, the sorted CD138-negative fraction was a mixed bone marrow immune population. Removing single-read clonotypes increased the correlation between IR-seq and RNA-seq shared clonotype proportions. Single-read clonotypes made up about four fifths of clonotypes but 3% to 4% of total reads in IR-seq, and under 75% of clonotypes and roughly 45% of reads in RNA-seq. Compared with RNA-seq, IR-seq captured clonotypes at much greater depth and more reliably, and a smaller IR-seq throughput was enough to identify most of the shared clonotypes.

Bone marrow was sampled from every patient at the time of active disease. Ficoll-Hypaque density gradient centrifugation was used to isolate the bone marrow mononuclear cells. Myeloma plasma cells were removed and CD138-negative cells were obtained by negative selection following labeling with CD138 magnetic microbeads on a MACS separator. Purity of the isolated cells was checked by flow cytometry on an Attune NxT using CD138 antibodies. Total RNA was extracted using TRIzol reagent and was quantified on a NanoDrop spectrophotometer. For each patient, the CD138-negative bone marrow sample underwent paired RNA-seq and IR-seq.

The sequencing input was a population of CD138-negative cells sorted from bone marrow. The meaning of the sample's cell subset or site label: bone marrow mononuclear cells depleted of CD138+ plasma/myeloma cells by negative magnetic selection. The chain uses TRBV29-1 and TRBJ2-7; TRBD1 is perhaps the D gene, given 6 matching bases. The origin of this receptor is a donor at least 40 years old with multiple myeloma. The CDR3 here reads CSARTDLPYEQYF. The DNA reads as follows: TGCAGCGCCCGGACAGACCTACCCTACGAGCAGTACTTC.